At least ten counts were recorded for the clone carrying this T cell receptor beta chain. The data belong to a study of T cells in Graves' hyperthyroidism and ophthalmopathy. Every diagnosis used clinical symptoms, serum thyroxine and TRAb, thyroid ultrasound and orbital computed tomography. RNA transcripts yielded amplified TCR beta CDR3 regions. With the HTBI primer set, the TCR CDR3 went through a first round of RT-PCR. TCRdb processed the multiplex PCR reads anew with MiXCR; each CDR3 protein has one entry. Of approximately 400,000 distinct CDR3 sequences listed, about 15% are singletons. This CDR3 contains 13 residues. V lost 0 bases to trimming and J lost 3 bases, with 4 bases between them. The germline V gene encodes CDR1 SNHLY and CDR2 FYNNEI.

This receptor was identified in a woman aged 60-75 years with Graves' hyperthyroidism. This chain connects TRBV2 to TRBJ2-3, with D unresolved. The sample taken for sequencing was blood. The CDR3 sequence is CASSEAGTDTQYF. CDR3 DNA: TGTGCCAGCAGTGAAGCTGGGACAGATACGCAGTATTTT.